This TCR beta chain was sequenced in a study of blood T cells in healthy people across ages. As regards this clonotype: Its antigen is not identified.

Peripheral blood samples of around 9.3 milliliters were drawn from each donor. The total RNA that was extracted per sample amounted to at least 5 micrograms. Findings of the study overall: Higher diversity and more naive CD4+ cells were features of long-lived donors, compared to aged donors.

The CDR3 runs 13 residues. Per the germline V gene, CDR1 is SGHTA and CDR2 is FQGNSA. V was shortened by 5 bases and J by 2 bases, with 8 bases between the two germline ends. A second PCR of 7 to 11 cycles used a sample-barcoded 5' primer and a J-beta primer mix. Each cDNA molecule was tagged by a template-switch adaptor with 12 random nucleotides. TCRdb redid the calling of the 5' RACE reads with MiXCR, one entry per CDR3 protein. The sample has more than 650,000 distinct CDR3 sequences, about 24% seen once. The sequence derives from a man in his 70s in good health. The chain employs TRBV7-2 and TRBJ2-3; D is perhaps TRBD2 (5 bases). Input material: blood. In nucleotides, the CDR3 is TGTGCCAGCAGCGGGAGAAACACAGATACGCAGTATTTT. Its translation is CASSGRNTDTQYF. Combining the CDR3 with reference TRBV7-2 and TRBJ2-3 gives the whole variable domain GAGVSQSPSNKVTEKGKDVELRCDPISGHTALYWYRQSLGQGLEFLIYFQGNSAPDKSGLPSDRFSAERTGGSVSTLTIQRTQQEDSAVYLCASSGRNTDTQYFGPGTRLTVL.